This TCR beta chain was identified during a study of T cell responses to AZD1222 COVID-19 vaccine. This CDR3 region has 17 residues. The V gene's germline CDR1 is LNHDA and CDR2 SQIVND (reference sequence). V lost 6 bases and J lost 4; bases outside the gene matches: 16. Method: immunoSEQ multiplex PCR; TCRdb's copy keeps in-frame clones and lacks some. This sample has 110,000 or so clones, with just over 90% found just once. The rearrangement uses TRBV19 and TRBJ1-1; TRBD1 matches at 8 bases. The receptor's source is an adult in good health. The source material was peripheral blood, sampled on day 0 of AZD1222 vaccination. This CDR3 is CASRDPRGHGGGTEAFF. CDR3 nucleotides: TGTGCCAGTAGAGACCCCAGGGGGCATGGGGGAGGCACTGAAGCTTTCTTT.